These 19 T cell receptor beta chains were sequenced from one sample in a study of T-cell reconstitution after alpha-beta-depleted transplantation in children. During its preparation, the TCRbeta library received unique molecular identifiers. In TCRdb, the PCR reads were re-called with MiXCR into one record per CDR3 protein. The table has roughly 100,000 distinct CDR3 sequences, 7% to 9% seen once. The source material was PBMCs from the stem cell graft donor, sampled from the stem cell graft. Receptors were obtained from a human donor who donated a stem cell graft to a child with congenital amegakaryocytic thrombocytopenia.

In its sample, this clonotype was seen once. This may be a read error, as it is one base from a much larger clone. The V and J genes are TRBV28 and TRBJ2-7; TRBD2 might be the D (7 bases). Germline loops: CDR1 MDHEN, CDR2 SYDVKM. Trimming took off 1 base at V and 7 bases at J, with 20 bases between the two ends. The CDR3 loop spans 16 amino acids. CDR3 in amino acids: CASSLSSVGGPSEQYF. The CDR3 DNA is TGTGCCAGCAGTTTATCTTCAGTGGGGGGGCCTTCGGAGCAGTACTTC.

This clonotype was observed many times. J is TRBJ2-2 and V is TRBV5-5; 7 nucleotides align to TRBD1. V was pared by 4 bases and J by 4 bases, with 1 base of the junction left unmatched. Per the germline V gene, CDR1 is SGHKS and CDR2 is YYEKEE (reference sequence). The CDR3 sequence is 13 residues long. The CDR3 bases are TGTGCCAGCAGCCCAGGGGGCACCGGGGAGCTGTTTTTT. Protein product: CASSPGGTGELFF.

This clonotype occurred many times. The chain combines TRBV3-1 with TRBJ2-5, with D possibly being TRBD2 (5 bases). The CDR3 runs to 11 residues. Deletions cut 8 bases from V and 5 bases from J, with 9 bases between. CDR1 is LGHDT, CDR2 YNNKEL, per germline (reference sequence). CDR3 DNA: TGTGCCAGCCAGGACTGGGAGACCCAGTACTTC. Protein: CASQDWETQYF.

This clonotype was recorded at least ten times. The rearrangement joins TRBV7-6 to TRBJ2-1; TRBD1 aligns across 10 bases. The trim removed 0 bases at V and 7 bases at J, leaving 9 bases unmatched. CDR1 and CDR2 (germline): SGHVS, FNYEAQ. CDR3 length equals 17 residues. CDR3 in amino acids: CASSLAGGQGRINEQFF. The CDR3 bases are TGTGCCAGCAGCTTAGCCGGGGGACAGGGGAGGATTAATGAGCAGTTCTTC.

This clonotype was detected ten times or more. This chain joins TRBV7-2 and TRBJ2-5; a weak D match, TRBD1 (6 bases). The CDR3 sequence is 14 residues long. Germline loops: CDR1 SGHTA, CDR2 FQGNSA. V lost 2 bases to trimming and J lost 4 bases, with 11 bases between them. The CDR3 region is CASSLQGLGETQYF. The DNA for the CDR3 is TGTGCCAGCAGCTTACAGGGGCTGGGAGAGACCCAGTACTTC.

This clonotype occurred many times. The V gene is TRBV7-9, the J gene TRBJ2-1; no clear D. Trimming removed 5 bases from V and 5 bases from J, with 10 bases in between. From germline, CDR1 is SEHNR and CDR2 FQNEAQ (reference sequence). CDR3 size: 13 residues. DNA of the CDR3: TGTGCCAGCAGCCACCGACCTAACAATGAGCAGTTCTTC. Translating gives CASSHRPNNEQFF.

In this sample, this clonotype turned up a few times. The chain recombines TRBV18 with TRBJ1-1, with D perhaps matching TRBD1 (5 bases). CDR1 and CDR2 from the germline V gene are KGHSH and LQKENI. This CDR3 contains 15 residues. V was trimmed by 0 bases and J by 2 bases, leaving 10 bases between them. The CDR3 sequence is CASSPPSGINTEAFF. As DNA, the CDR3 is TGTGCCAGCTCACCACCTTCAGGGATCAACACTGAAGCTTTCTTT.

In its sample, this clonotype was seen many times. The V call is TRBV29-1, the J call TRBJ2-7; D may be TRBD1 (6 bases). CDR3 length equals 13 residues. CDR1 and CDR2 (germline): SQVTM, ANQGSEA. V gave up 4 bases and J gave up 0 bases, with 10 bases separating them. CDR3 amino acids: CSVAGQSSYEQYF. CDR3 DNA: TGCAGCGTTGCCGGACAGAGCTCCTACGAGCAGTACTTC.

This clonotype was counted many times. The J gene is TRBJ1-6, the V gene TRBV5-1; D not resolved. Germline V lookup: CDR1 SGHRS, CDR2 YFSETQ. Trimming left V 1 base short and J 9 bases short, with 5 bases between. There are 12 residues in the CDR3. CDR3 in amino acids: CASSLSGSPLHF. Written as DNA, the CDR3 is TGCGCCAGCAGCTTGTCTGGTTCACCCCTCCACTTT.

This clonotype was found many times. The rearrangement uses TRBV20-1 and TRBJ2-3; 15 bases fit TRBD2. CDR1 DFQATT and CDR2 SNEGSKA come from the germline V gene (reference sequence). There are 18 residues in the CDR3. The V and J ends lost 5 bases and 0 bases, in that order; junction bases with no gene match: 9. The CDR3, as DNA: TGCAGTGCTCAAGGACTAGCGGGAGGGCCGACTAGCACAGATACGCAGTATTTT. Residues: CSAQGLAGGPTSTDTQYF.

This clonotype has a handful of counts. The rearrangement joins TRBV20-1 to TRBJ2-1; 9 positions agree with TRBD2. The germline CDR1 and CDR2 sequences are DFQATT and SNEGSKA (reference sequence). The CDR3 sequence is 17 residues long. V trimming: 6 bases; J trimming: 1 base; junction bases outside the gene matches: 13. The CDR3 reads CSAVRGGGVQSYNEQFF. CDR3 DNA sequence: TGCAGTGCCGTCCGGGGCGGGGGGGTTCAGTCCTACAATGAGCAGTTCTTC.

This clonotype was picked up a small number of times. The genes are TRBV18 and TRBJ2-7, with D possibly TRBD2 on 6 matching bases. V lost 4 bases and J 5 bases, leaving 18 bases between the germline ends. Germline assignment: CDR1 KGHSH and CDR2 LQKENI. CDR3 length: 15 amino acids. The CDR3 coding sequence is TGTGCCAGCTCACAGAGCTCTAGCGCTTTGAACGAGCAGTACTTC. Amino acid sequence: CASSQSSSALNEQYF.

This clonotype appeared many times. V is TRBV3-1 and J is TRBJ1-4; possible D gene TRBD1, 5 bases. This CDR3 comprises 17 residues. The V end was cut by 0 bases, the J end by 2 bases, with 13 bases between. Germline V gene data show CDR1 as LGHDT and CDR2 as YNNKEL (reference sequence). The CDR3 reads CASSQDLFGATNEKLFF. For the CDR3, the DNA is TGTGCCAGCAGCCAAGATCTATTTGGGGCGACTAATGAAAAACTGTTTTTT. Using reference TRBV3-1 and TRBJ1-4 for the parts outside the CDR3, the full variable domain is DTAVSQTPKYLVTQMGNDKSIKCEQNLGHDTMYWYKQDSKKFLKIMFSYNNKELIINETVPNRFSPKSPDKAHLNLHINSLELGDSAVYFCASSQDLFGATNEKLFFGSGTQLSVL.

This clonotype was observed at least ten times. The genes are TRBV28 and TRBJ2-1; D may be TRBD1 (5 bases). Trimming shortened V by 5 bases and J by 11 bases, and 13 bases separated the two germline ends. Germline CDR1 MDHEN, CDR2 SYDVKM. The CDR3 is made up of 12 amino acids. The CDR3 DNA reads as TGTGCCAGCAGTCCCCGACAGCTGCAGCAGTTCTTC. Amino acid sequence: CASSPRQLQQFF.

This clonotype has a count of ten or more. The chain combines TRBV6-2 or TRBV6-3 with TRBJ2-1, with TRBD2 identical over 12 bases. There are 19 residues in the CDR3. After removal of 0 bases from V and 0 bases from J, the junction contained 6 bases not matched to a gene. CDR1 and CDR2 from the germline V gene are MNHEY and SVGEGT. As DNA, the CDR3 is TGTGCCAGCAGTTACTCTACTCAGACTAGCGGGAGCTCCTACAATGAGCAGTTCTTC. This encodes CASSYSTQTSGSSYNEQFF.

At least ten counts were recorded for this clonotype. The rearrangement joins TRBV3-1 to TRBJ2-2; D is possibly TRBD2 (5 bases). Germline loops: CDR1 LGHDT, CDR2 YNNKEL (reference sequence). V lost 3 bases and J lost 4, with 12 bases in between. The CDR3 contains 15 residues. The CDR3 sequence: CASSHREFGTGELFF. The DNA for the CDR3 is TGTGCCAGCAGCCATAGGGAGTTTGGCACCGGGGAGCTGTTTTTT. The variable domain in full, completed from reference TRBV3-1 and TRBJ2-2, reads DTAVSQTPKYLVTQMGNDKSIKCEQNLGHDTMYWYKQDSKKFLKIMFSYNNKELIINETVPNRFSPKSPDKAHLNLHINSLELGDSAVYFCASSHREFGTGELFFGEGSRLTVL.

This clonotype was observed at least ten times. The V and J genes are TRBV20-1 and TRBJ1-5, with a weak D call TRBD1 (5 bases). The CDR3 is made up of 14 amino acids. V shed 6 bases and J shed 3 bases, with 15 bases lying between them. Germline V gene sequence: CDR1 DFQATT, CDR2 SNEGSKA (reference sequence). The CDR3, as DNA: TGCAGTGCAAGACGGGGCAGGATCAATCAGCCCCAGCATTTT. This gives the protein CSARRGRINQPQHF.

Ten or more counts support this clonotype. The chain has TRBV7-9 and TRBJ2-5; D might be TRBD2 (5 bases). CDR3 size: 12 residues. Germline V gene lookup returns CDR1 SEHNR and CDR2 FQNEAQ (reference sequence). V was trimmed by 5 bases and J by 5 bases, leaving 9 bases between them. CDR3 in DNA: TGTGCCAGCAGCCAACAGCGGGAGACCCAGTACTTC. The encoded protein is CASSQQRETQYF.

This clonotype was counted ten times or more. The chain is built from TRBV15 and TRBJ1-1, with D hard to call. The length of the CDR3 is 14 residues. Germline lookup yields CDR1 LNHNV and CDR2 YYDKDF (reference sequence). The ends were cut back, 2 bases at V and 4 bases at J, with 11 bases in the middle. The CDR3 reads CATSRTREGTEAFF. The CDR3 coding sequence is TGTGCCACCAGCAGAACCCGGGAGGGCACTGAAGCTTTCTTT.